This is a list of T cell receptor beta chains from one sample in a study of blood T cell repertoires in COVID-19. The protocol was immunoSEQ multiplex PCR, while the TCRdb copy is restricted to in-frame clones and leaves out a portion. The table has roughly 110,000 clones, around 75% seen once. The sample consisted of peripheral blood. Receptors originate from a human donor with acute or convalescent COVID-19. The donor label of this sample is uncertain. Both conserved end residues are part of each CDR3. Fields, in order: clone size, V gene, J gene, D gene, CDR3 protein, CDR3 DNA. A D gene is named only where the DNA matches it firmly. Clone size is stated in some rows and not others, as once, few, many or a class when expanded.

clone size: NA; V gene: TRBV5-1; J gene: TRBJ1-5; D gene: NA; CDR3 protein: CASSPNPTGSSNQPQHF; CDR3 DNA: TGCGCCAGCAGCCCCAATCCGACAGGATCAAGCAATCAGCCCCAGCATTTT
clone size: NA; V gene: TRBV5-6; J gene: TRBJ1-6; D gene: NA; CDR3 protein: CASSLTVSSYNSPLHF; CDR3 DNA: TGTGCCAGCAGCTTGACCGTTAGCTCCTATAATTCACCCCTCCACTTT
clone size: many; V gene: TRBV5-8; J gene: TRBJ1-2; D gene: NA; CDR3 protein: CASSFRPPTAHGGYTF; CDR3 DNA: TGTGCCAGCAGCTTCCGCCCACCGACAGCCCATGGAGGCTACACCTTC
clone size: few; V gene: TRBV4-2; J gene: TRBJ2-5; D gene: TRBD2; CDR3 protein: CASSLTLDGGQETQYF; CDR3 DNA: TGTGCCAGCAGCCTGACCCTCGACGGGGGGCAAGAGACCCAGTACTTC
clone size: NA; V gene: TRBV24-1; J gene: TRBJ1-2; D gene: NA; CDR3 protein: CATSDKTDYGYTF; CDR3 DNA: TGTGCCACCAGTGATAAGACAGACTATGGCTACACCTTC
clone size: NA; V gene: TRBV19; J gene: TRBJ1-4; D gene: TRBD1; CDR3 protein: CASTSEGQAFNEKLFF; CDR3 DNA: TGTGCCAGTACTTCAGAGGGACAGGCCTTTAATGAAAAACTGTTTTTT
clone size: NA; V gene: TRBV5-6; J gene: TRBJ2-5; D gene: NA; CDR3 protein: CASSFSQAQETQYF; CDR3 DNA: TGTGCCAGCAGCTTCTCCCAGGCCCAAGAGACCCAGTACTTC
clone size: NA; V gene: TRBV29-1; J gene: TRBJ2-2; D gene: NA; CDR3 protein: CSVEDLWSTGELFF; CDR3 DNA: TGCAGCGTTGAAGATTTGTGGAGCACCGGGGAGCTGTTTTTT
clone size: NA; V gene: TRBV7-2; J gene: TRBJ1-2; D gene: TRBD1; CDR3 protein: CASSLTGGDYGYTF; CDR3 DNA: TGTGCCAGCAGCCTAACAGGGGGCGACTATGGCTACACCTTC
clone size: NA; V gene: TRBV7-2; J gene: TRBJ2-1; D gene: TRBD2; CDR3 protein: CASSYYQRGEQFF; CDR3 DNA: TGTGCCAGCAGCTACTATCAGCGGGGTGAGCAGTTCTTC
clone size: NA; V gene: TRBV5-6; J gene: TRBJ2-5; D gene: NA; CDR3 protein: CASSVGRPGTQYF; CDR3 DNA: TGTGCCAGCAGCGTGGGACGCCCAGGGACCCAGTACTTC
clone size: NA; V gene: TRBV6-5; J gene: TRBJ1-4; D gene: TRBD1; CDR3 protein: CASSSQGAGNEKLFF; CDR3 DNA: TGTGCCAGCAGTTCCCAGGGGGCTGGGAATGAAAAACTGTTTTTT
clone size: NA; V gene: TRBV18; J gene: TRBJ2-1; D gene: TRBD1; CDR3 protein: CASSPGQGAYNEQFF; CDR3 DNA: TGTGCCAGCTCACCAGGGCAGGGGGCCTACAATGAGCAGTTCTTC
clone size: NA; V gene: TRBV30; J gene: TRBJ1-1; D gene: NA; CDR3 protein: CAWARTDEAFF; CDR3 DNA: TGTGCCTGGGCCCGGACAGATGAAGCTTTCTTT
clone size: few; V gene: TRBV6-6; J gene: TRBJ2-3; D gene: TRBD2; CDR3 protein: CASSSLLAVVDTQYF; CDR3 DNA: TGTGCCAGCAGTTCTCTGCTAGCGGTGGTAGATACGCAGTATTTT
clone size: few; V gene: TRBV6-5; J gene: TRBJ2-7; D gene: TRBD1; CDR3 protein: CASSYSTAGGQVQYF; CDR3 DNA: TGTGCCAGCAGTTACTCGACGGCAGGCGGACAGGTGCAGTACTTC
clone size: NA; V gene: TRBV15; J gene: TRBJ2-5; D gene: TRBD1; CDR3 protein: CATSRGTGGRETQYF; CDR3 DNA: TGTGCCACCAGCAGAGGGACAGGGGGTCGAGAGACCCAGTACTTC
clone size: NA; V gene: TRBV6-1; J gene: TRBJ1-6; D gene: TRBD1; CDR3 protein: CASSEPGGYNSPLHF; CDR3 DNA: TGTGCCAGCAGTGAACCAGGGGGCTATAATTCACCCCTCCACTTT
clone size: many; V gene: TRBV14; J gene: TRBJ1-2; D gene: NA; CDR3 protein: CASSQKAGDYGYTF; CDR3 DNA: TGTGCCAGCAGCCAAAAAGCAGGGGACTATGGCTACACCTTC
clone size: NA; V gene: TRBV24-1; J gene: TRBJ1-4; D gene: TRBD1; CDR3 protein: CATSEGQPGGEKLFF; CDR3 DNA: TGTGCCACCAGTGAGGGACAGCCCGGGGGTGAAAAACTGTTTTTT
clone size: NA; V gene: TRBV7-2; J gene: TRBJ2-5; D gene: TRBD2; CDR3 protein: CASSHLWGTSGGARETQYF; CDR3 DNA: TGTGCCAGCAGCCACCTCTGGGGGACTAGCGGGGGGGCACGGGAGACCCAGTACTTC
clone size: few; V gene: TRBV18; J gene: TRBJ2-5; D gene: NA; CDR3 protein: CASSPRGVLGRQETQYF; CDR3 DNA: TGTGCCAGCTCACCACGGGGAGTCCTAGGGAGGCAAGAGACCCAGTACTTC
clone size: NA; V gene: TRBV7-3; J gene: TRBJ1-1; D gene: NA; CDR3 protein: CASSPTGSMNTEAFF; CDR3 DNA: TGTGCCAGCAGCCCAACCGGGTCCATGAACACTGAAGCTTTCTTT
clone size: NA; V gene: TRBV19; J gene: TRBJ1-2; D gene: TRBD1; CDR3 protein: CASSIGYRGRYTF; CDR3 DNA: TGTGCCAGTAGTATTGGGTACAGGGGGCGTTACACCTTC
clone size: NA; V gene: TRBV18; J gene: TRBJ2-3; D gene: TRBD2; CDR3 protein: CASSALADHSFSGYF; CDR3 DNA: TGTGCCAGCTCAGCTCTAGCGGACCACTCTTTTAGCGGGTATTTT
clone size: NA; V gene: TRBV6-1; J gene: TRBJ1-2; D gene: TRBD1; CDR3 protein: CASSEALRGTGGTNYGYTF; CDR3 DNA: TGTGCCAGCAGTGAAGCGCTTCGCGGGACAGGGGGAACGAACTATGGCTACACCTTC
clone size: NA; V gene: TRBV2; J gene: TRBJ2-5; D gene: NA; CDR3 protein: CASRLFRLETQYF; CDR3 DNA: TGTGCCAGCAGACTGTTTAGACTAGAGACCCAGTACTTC
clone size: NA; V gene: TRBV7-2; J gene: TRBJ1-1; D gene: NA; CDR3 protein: CASSLVANTEAFF; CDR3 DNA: TGTGCCAGCAGCTTAGTGGCCAACACTGAAGCTTTCTTT
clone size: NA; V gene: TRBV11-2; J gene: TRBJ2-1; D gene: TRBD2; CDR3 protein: CASSPRWRGASESYNEQFF; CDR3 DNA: TGTGCCAGCAGCCCCCGGTGGCGGGGGGCCAGCGAATCTTACAATGAGCAGTTCTTC